Following are 22 T cell receptor beta chains from one sample sequenced in a study of cytomegalovirus exposure and HLA in healthy donors. Primers: 60 Vbeta forward and 13 Jbeta reverse. Profiling relied on immunoSEQ multiplex PCR, and the TCRdb table lists in-frame clones only, not all of them. The sample comprises roughly 34,000 clones, 80% of which are singletons, and roughly 5.5% rests with the top ten. Sample: PBMCs. These receptor sequences come from a male donor in good health and CMV-seronegative.

The chain uses TRBV19 and TRBJ1-6; D might be TRBD1 (5 bases). Germline assignment: CDR1 LNHDA and CDR2 SQIVND (reference sequence). This CDR3 spans 17 amino acids. The ends were cut back, 5 bases at V and 7 bases at J, with 21 bases in the middle. The CDR3 here is CASSGADLPLQNSPLHF. The CDR3 coding sequence is TGTGCCAGTAGTGGGGCAGACTTACCCTTACAGAATTCACCCCTCCACTTT.

This rearrangement joins TRBV6-5 to TRBJ1-4, with a tentative D call TRBD1 (5 bases). CDR3 length equals 15 residues. V was cut by 5 bases and J by 8 bases, with 18 bases left in between. The germline gives CDR1 MNHEY, CDR2 SVGAGI. CDR3 nucleotides: TGTGCCAGCAGTGCCCCCGGGGGGAAAGAGGAAAAACTGTTTTTT. Protein sequence: CASSAPGGKEEKLFF.

This rearrangement joins TRBV2 to TRBJ1-1; perhaps TRBD1 as D (6 bases). The length of the CDR3 is 10 residues. V lost 6 bases to trimming and J lost 10 bases, with 9 bases between them. The V gene's germline CDR1 is SNHLY and CDR2 FYNNEI. In DNA, the CDR3 is TGTGCCAGCAGGAGGGGGGGAGCTTTCTTT. This sequence encodes CASRRGGAFF.

The genes are TRBV7-6 and TRBJ1-4, with D perhaps TRBD1 (6 bases). Trimming took 0 bases from V and 0 from J, leaving 11 bases between them. Germline CDR1 reads SGHVS; CDR2 reads FNYEAQ. The CDR3 consists of 17 residues. The CDR3 DNA follows: TGTGCCAGCAGCTTAGCTGGGCCAGGGGCAACTAATGAAAAACTGTTTTTT. Translation gives CASSLAGPGATNEKLFF.

The chain links TRBV6-5 to TRBJ2-2, with D perhaps TRBD1 (6 bases). Germline CDR1 and CDR2: MNHEY and SVGAGI. CDR3 length: 15 amino acids. Between the trimmed V and J ends, which lost 7 bases and 1 base, there was a span of 13 bases. CDR3 sequence (DNA): TGTGCCAGCATAGCCAGGGGCCTGAACACCGGGGAGCTGTTTTTT. This translates into CASIARGLNTGELFF.

The table lists this clone with a few counts. J is TRBJ1-1 and V is TRBV6-5, with a tentative D call TRBD1 (5 bases). Germline CDR1 and CDR2: MNHEY and SVGAGI. This CDR3 spans 14 amino acids. The ends were cut back, 2 bases at V and 6 bases at J, with 13 bases in the middle. The CDR3 here is CASSYGAPGAEAFF. CDR3 nucleotide sequence: TGTGCCAGCAGTTACGGGGCCCCGGGGGCTGAAGCTTTCTTT.

This chain uses TRBV5-1 with TRBJ2-2; 7 bases map to TRBD1. V lost 7 bases and J lost 1; bases outside the gene matches: 1. Germline V gene sequence: CDR1 SGHRS, CDR2 YFSETQ. The CDR3 is made up of 13 amino acids. CDR3 amino acids: CASRDRNTGELFF. The CDR3 bases are TGCGCCAGCCGGGACAGGAACACCGGGGAGCTGTTTTTT.

The J gene is TRBJ1-1, the V gene TRBV2, with D unresolved. CDR1 and CDR2 (germline): SNHLY, FYNNEI. The V end lost 4 bases, the J end lost 8 bases, and 14 bases lay between the germline ends. The CDR3 spans 13 residues. DNA of the CDR3: TGTGCCAGCAGTGGAGCCAGTCCAACCGAAGCTTTCTTT. This codes for CASSGASPTEAFF.

The V and J genes are TRBV2 and TRBJ1-5, with D hard to call. The CDR3 is 13 amino acids. V dropped 4 bases and J dropped 1 base, with 5 bases sitting between them. Germline V gene sequence: CDR1 SNHLY, CDR2 FYNNEI. The DNA of the CDR3 is TGTGCCAGCAGTGCCGGGAGCAATCAGCCCCAGCATTTT. As protein: CASSAGSNQPQHF.

The V gene is TRBV5-1, the J gene TRBJ1-1; D may be TRBD1 (6 bases). V lost 6 bases, J lost 1 base, and 10 bases lay in between. This CDR3 comprises 13 residues. CDR1 is SGHRS, CDR2 YFSETQ, per germline. In DNA, the CDR3 is TGCGCCAGCACACAACAGGGGAACACTGAAGCTTTCTTT. This sequence encodes CASTQQGNTEAFF.

V gene TRBV18 combines with J gene TRBJ1-1; D gene unclear. Trimming pared 5 bases from V and 1 base from J, leaving 5 bases between. Germline CDR1 reads KGHSH; CDR2 reads LQKENI. The CDR3 has 12 amino acids. The CDR3 coding sequence is TGTGCCAGCTCAAGCCAGAACACTGAAGCTTTCTTT. Translation gives CASSSQNTEAFF.

The sample holds a few counts of this clone. This chain uses TRBV2 with TRBJ1-1; D gene uncertain. Trimming took 2 bases from V and 1 from J, leaving 5 bases between them. The CDR3 extends over 13 amino acids. Germline V gene data show CDR1 as SNHLY and CDR2 as FYNNEI. The CDR3 coding sequence is TGTGCCAGCAGTGAACAGTCGAACACTGAAGCTTTCTTT. This sequence encodes CASSEQSNTEAFF.

The chain links TRBV28 to TRBJ2-7, with D unclear. Looked up from germline, CDR1 is MDHEN and CDR2 is SYDVKM. V shed 1 base and J shed 3 bases, with 10 bases lying between them. The CDR3 has 14 residues. DNA for the CDR3: TGTGCCAGCAGTTTATACACTATACTCTACGAGCAGTACTTC. This encodes CASSLYTILYEQYF.

This clone was seen just once. The J gene is TRBJ1-2, the V gene TRBV5-1, with TRBD1 as a possible D gene (5 bases). Trimming stripped 5 bases from V and 2 bases from J, with 13 bases between. The germline V gene encodes CDR1 SGHRS and CDR2 YFSETQ. CDR3 size: 14 residues. The CDR3 DNA reads TGCGCCAGCAGTACGGTTTCAGGGAACTATGGCTACACCTTC. This translates into CASSTVSGNYGYTF.

The chain combines TRBV19 with TRBJ2-5; D is undetermined. The V and J ends lost 5 bases and 5 bases respectively, with 12 bases between them. The CDR3 is 13 residues long. CDR1 and CDR2 (germline): LNHDA, SQIVND (reference sequence). CDR3 nucleotides: TGTGCCAGTAGTGCCCCTCCACAGGAGACCCAGTACTTC. Residues: CASSAPPQETQYF.

The gene calls are TRBV27 and TRBJ2-7; 9 bases line up with TRBD1. Looked up from germline, CDR1 is MNHEY and CDR2 is SMNVEV (reference sequence). V lost 4 bases, J lost 4 bases, and 2 bases stayed unmatched. The CDR3 runs 13 residues. The chain's CDR3 is CASSWGTGYEQYF. The CDR3 coding sequence is TGTGCCAGCAGTTGGGGGACAGGGTACGAGCAGTACTTC.

This clone has only a few counts. This rearrangement joins TRBV25-1 to TRBJ2-2, with a weak D call TRBD1 (5 bases). The CDR3 extends over 13 amino acids. Germline V gene sequence: CDR1 MGHDK, CDR2 SYGVNS. Trimming cost V 8 bases and J 5 bases, with 12 bases left between them. The CDR3 DNA follows: TGTGCCAGCTTAAGGGGTCCAACCGGGGAGCTGTTTTTT. Its translation is CASLRGPTGELFF.

This chain joins TRBV7-2 and TRBJ2-7; 11 bases align to TRBD2. V lost 5 bases and J lost 4; bases outside the gene matches: 7. Per the germline V gene, CDR1 is SGHTA and CDR2 is FQGNSA. This CDR3 comprises 15 residues. CDR3 residues: CASSDTSGGQYEQYF. The DNA for the CDR3 is TGTGCCAGCAGCGACACTAGCGGGGGACAGTACGAGCAGTACTTC.

The chain combines TRBV7-2 with TRBJ1-4, with 7 bases aligning to TRBD1. The CDR3 contains 15 residues. V lost 6 bases and J lost 8; bases outside the gene matches: 12. Germline CDR1 is SGHTA and CDR2 is FQGNSA. The CDR3 sequence is CASRQRTGGYEKLFF. CDR3 DNA: TGTGCCAGCAGACAAAGGACAGGCGGTTACGAAAAACTGTTTTTT.

The CDR3 DNA is TGCAGCGTTGACTCGCAGGGGGGCACTGAAGCTTTCTTT. Translation gives CSVDSQGGTEAFF. The chain carries TRBV29-1 and TRBJ1-1; TRBD1 agrees at 7 bases. V lost 3 bases and J lost 4; bases outside the gene matches: 5. The CDR3 is 13 amino acids. The germline V gene has CDR1 SQVTM and CDR2 ANQGSEA. Full variable domain (remainder filled in from reference TRBV29-1 and TRBJ1-1): SAVISQKPSRDICQRGTSLTIQCQVDSQVTMMFWYRQQPGQSLTLIATANQGSEATYESGFVIDKFPISRPNLTFSTLTVSNMSPEDSSIYLCSVDSQGGTEAFFGQGTRLTVV.

V is TRBV7-8 and J is TRBJ1-6, with D tentatively TRBD1 (6 bases). The germline V gene encodes CDR1 SGHVS and CDR2 FQNEAQ. CDR3 length equals 17 residues. V was cut by 4 bases and J by 5 bases, with 18 bases left in between. CDR3 loop: CASSSLDRNHDNSPLHF. CDR3 bases: TGTGCCAGCAGCTCCTTAGACAGGAACCACGATAATTCACCCCTCCACTTT.

This clone was counted once. The chain combines TRBV9 with TRBJ1-4; the match to TRBD1 covers 9 bases. With V trimmed by 0 bases and J by 7 bases, 7 bases remained unmatched. This CDR3 spans 16 amino acids. Germline assignment: CDR1 SGDLS and CDR2 YYNGEE. CDR3 sequence (DNA): TGTGCCAGCAGCGTAGCTGGGGGACAGGGTGGTGAAAAACTGTTTTTT. Translated: CASSVAGGQGGEKLFF.